This T cell receptor (beta chain) was observed in a study of OX40 agonist ivuxolimab in advanced cancers. Across the whole study: Eligibility admitted prior anti-PD-1, anti-PD-L1 or anti-CTLA-4 therapy; around 41% had some.

About this clone: Distinct nucleotide sequences in the sample also encode this CDR3.

The data were produced by immunoSEQ multiplex PCR, yet TCRdb's version contains in-frame clones alone and is incomplete. Of about 77,000 clones in the sample, more than 65% are singletons; the top ten hold roughly 4.5%. This CDR3 spans 14 amino acids. In germline, CDR1 is SGHRS, CDR2 YFSETQ. Unmatched junction bases numbered 5, after V lost 4 bases and J lost 5 bases. The TCR sequence derives from an adult with an advanced solid tumor such as melanoma, head and neck, liver or kidney cancer. The chain uses TRBV5-1 and TRBJ1-4; 7 nucleotides line up with TRBD1. The input for sequencing was CD4+ or CD8+ T cells sorted from blood, taken in a trial of the OX40 agonist ivuxolimab. The CDR3 nucleotides read TGCGCCAGCAGCCCGGGACAGCCGAATGAAAAACTGTTTTTT. This gives the protein CASSPGQPNEKLFF.